These 22 T cell receptor beta chains originate from one sample sequenced in a study of regulatory T cells in long-lasting Graves disease. Construction of the TCR beta libraries employed iRepertoire HTBI primers in conjunction with Arm-PCR of CDR3 regions. TCRdb re-derived calls from the multiplex PCR reads in MiXCR, one entry per CDR3 protein. There are roughly 440,000 distinct CDR3 sequences in the sample; about 15% occur only once, and 20% to 25% lies in the top ten. The time point here: newly diagnosed GD, antithyroid drugs for less than 3 months. RNA from PBMCs was the source of the TCR library. These same records also appear under a second study, on T cells in Graves' hyperthyroidism and ophthalmopathy.

The sequences come from peripheral blood mononuclear cells (PBMCs), collected at new diagnosis, from a patient treated with antithyroid drugs. The receptors shown here come from a woman aged 18-35 years with Graves disease.

This clonotype was recorded at least ten times. The chain joins TRBV28 to TRBJ1-1; no reliable D call. Germline CDR1 reads MDHEN; CDR2 reads SYDVKM. V lost 3 bases, J lost 8 bases, and 13 bases lay in between. This CDR3 region has 13 residues. The CDR3 DNA follows: TGTGCCAGCAGTTTTACGGTTCCCTTCGAAGCTTTCTTT. As protein: CASSFTVPFEAFF.

The chain recombines TRBV5-1 with TRBJ2-2; D gene unclear. The V gene lost 2 bases and the J gene lost 1 base, with 6 bases spanning the gap. Germline lookup yields CDR1 SGHRS and CDR2 YFSETQ. The CDR3 spans 14 residues. The CDR3 region has the DNA TGCGCCAGCAGCTTTACTGTGAACACCGGGGAGCTGTTTTTT. Protein: CASSFTVNTGELFF.

This clonotype was detected only a few times. This chain links TRBV20-1 with TRBJ1-5, with D possibly TRBD1 on 6 matching bases. The CDR3 is 15 amino acids. CDR1 is DFQATT and CDR2 is SNEGSKA in the germline V gene (reference sequence). Between the trimmed V and J ends, which lost 5 bases and 0 bases, there was a span of 14 bases. CDR3 protein: CSALRDNNSNQPQHF. CDR3 nucleotide sequence: TGCAGTGCTCTTCGGGACAACAATAGCAATCAGCCCCAGCATTTT.

In this sample, this clonotype turned up a few times. A read error may be the cause here, since a much bigger clone is one base away. The chain carries TRBV28 and TRBJ2-3; no firm D call. With the DNA end fitting TRBJ2-1 better, the J assignment may be wrong. Germline CDR1 is MDHEN and CDR2 is SYDVKM. The CDR3 length is 11 residues. CDR3 nucleotide sequence: TGTGCCAGCAGTACGAGCGTGAGGCAGTTCTTC. As protein: CASSTSVRQFF.

This clonotype has a handful of counts. The V call is TRBV20-1, the J call TRBJ2-1, with 16 positions matching TRBD2. The V gene's germline CDR1 is DFQATT and CDR2 SNEGSKA (reference sequence). V trimming: 1 base; J trimming: 1 base; junction bases outside the gene matches: 22. The CDR3 is 24 residues long. Written as DNA, the CDR3 is TGCAGTGCTAGAGGGGGGGTTCCGTCCGCCGGGACTAGCGGGAGGGCCATTTCCTACAATGAGCAGTTCTTC. Translated, it gives CSARGGVPSAGTSGRAISYNEQFF.

This clonotype was seen a few times. The rearrangement links TRBV12-3 or TRBV12-4 to TRBJ2-7; D is unclear. CDR3 size: 12 residues. The V gene lost 4 bases and the J gene lost 2 bases, with 6 bases spanning the gap. In DNA, the CDR3 is TGTGCCAGCAGTTGGGCAGCCTACGAGCAGTACTTC. Protein product: CASSWAAYEQYF.

The chain carries TRBV7-6 and TRBJ2-1, with 7 bases that match TRBD2. J lost 9 bases, V lost 6 bases, and 8 bases had no gene match. Germline V lookup: CDR1 SGHVS, CDR2 FNYEAQ. This CDR3 is built from 13 residues. CDR3 sequence: CASSDWGGAEQFF. CDR3 nucleotide sequence: TGTGCCAGCAGTGACTGGGGGGGTGCTGAGCAGTTCTTC.

The sample holds many counts of this clonotype. This chain joins TRBV12-3 or TRBV12-4 and TRBJ2-5; D gene unclear. This CDR3 region has 15 residues. V was shortened by 5 bases and J by 2 bases, with 15 bases between the two germline ends. CDR3 in amino acids: CASSTRRSLQETQYF. The DNA of the CDR3 is TGTGCCAGCAGTACTCGACGCTCCCTACAAGAGACCCAGTACTTC.

This clonotype was detected only once. The rearrangement uses TRBV4-2 and TRBJ2-1; D gene uncertain. The CDR3 covers 18 residues. The germline V and J ends were trimmed by 8 bases and 6 bases, with 29 bases remaining between them. From germline, CDR1 is LGHNA and CDR2 YNFKEQ. CDR3 sequence: CASDCSSKDWAWTNEQFF. CDR3 nucleotides: TGTGCCAGCGACTGCAGCTCGAAGGATTGGGCCTGGACCAATGAGCAGTTCTTC.

This clonotype appeared many times. This sequence joins TRBV2 and TRBJ1-1, with D tentatively TRBD1 (6 bases). Deletions cut 2 bases from V and 3 bases from J, with 16 bases between. Germline lookup yields CDR1 SNHLY and CDR2 FYNNEI. This CDR3 is 16 amino acids long. The CDR3 DNA reads as TGTGCCAGCAGTGAACGTCATACAGGGTCCCACACTGAAGCTTTCTTT. Residues: CASSERHTGSHTEAFF.

This clonotype was seen ten or more times. The chain couples TRBV18 to TRBJ2-1; 8 bases line up with TRBD2. The CDR3 loop spans 16 amino acids. V lost 1 base and J lost 8; bases outside the gene matches: 10. Looked up from germline, CDR1 is KGHSH and CDR2 is LQKENI. CDR3 DNA sequence: TGTGCCAGCTCACCACGGGGAGCGGGAGCGGGCCATGAGCAGTTCTTC. This gives the protein CASSPRGAGAGHEQFF.

V and J are TRBV20-1 and TRBJ1-6; no reliable D call. The CDR3 runs 12 residues. CDR1 DFQATT and CDR2 SNEGSKA come from the germline V gene (reference sequence). The V and J ends lost 5 bases and 6 bases respectively, with 8 bases between them. In DNA, the CDR3 is TGCAGTGCTGTCACAGCTAATTCACCCCTCCACTTT. Translated, it gives CSAVTANSPLHF.

This clonotype was detected ten times or more. The germline gene is not matched at one end of the junction; a read error may be the cause. This sequence joins TRBV28 and TRBJ2-3, with TRBD1 as a possible D gene (7 bases). The CDR3 consists of 12 residues. Per the germline V gene, CDR1 is MDHEN and CDR2 is SYDVKM. CDR3 amino acids: CASSSPQGGKDF. In DNA, the CDR3 is TGTGCCAGCAGTTCCCCTCAGGGGGGCAAGGATTTT.

V and J are TRBV9 and TRBJ2-1; TRBD2 aligns across 10 bases. The CDR3 runs 20 residues. The junction had 16 bases not matched to a gene; V was cut back by 0 bases and J by 4 bases. Germline assignment: CDR1 SGDLS and CDR2 YYNGEE. The CDR3 DNA is TGTGCCAGCAGCGTAGGGGGGCTAGCGGGAGCGCGAGGCGAATACAATGAGCAGTTCTTC. Residues: CASSVGGLAGARGEYNEQFF.

Comment on this clonotype: Being one base from a much bigger clone, this may be a read error. V usage is TRBV27 and J usage is TRBJ2-5; 12 nucleotides line up with TRBD2. The CDR3 runs 16 residues. The ends lost 6 bases at V and 4 bases at J; junction bases unmatched: 9. CDR1 is MNHEY and CDR2 is SMNVEV in the germline V gene (reference sequence). The CDR3 nucleotides are TGTGCCAGCAGACCTACTAGCGGGAGGACCCGAGAGACCCAGTACTTC. Residues: CASRPTSGRTRETQYF.

This clonotype was detected only a few times. The rearrangement uses TRBV6-5 and TRBJ2-4; 8 bases are shared with TRBD2. The CDR3 loop spans 17 amino acids. CDR1 is MNHEY, CDR2 SVGAGI, per germline. The V segment lost 2 bases and the J segment 0 bases; nucleotides outside the gene matches: 6. CDR3 protein: CASSYGVTSGAKNIQYF. CDR3 in DNA: TGTGCCAGCAGTTACGGGGTCACTAGCGGAGCCAAAAACATTCAGTACTTC.

The chain joins TRBV20-1 to TRBJ2-1, with 10 bases that match TRBD1. J was trimmed by 3 bases and V by 2 bases; bases with no gene match: 10. The germline V gene encodes CDR1 DFQATT and CDR2 SNEGSKA (reference sequence). This CDR3 contains 17 residues. CDR3 nucleotide sequence: TGCAGTGCTAGACCACTGACAGGGGGCGTTTTCTACAATGAGCAGTTCTTC. It encodes CSARPLTGGVFYNEQFF.

Of note for this clonotype: Given a far larger clone just one base away, this is likely a sequencing read error. V gene TRBV28 combines with J gene TRBJ1-4; TRBD1 is a possible D gene (6 bases). Germline lookup yields CDR1 MDHEN and CDR2 SYDVKM. The CDR3 sequence is 15 residues long. CDR3 coding DNA: TGTGCCAGCAGCCCACTCTCGACAGGTGGGGAAAAACTGCTTTTT. Translating it yields CASSPLSTGGEKLLF.

This clonotype was seen at least ten times. The genes are TRBV29-1 and TRBJ2-1, with 11 nucleotides matching TRBD2. Germline V gives CDR1 SQVTM, CDR2 ANQGSEA. CDR3 length: 14 residues. Losses at the gene ends were 4 bases for V and 9 bases for J; bases not matched to a gene: 8. CDR3 bases: TGCAGCGTTGGTAGCGGGAGGGCCCTACCTGAGCAGTTCTTC. It yields the protein CSVGSGRALPEQFF.

This clonotype was picked up many times. The V gene is TRBV7-2, the J gene TRBJ2-1; D unresolved. This CDR3 contains 13 residues. Germline V gives CDR1 SGHTA, CDR2 FQGNSA. Trimming removed 0 bases at V and 10 bases at J, with 10 bases between. DNA for the CDR3: TGTGCCAGCAGCTTAGCGATCCGGGTGGAGCAGTTCTTC. This codes for CASSLAIRVEQFF. The entire variable domain, with the rest obtained from reference TRBV7-2 and TRBJ2-1, is as follows: GAGVSQSPSNKVTEKGKDVELRCDPISGHTALYWYRQSLGQGLEFLIYFQGNSAPDKSGLPSDRFSAERTGGSVSTLTIQRTQQEDSAVYLCASSLAIRVEQFFGPGTRLTVL.

This clonotype was observed a few times. The rearrangement links TRBV7-2 to TRBJ1-2; D may be TRBD1 (6 bases). This CDR3 region has 15 residues. V dropped 5 bases and J dropped 2 bases, with 15 bases sitting between them. Germline CDR1 is SGHTA and CDR2 is FQGNSA. In nucleotides, the CDR3 is TGTGCCAGCAGCCTAAGCCCAAGGGGGAACTATGGCTACACCTTC. Amino acid sequence: CASSLSPRGNYGYTF. The full variable domain, with the rest looked up from reference TRBV7-2 and TRBJ1-2, is GAGVSQSPSNKVTEKGKDVELRCDPISGHTALYWYRQSLGQGLEFLIYFQGNSAPDKSGLPSDRFSAERTGGSVSTLTIQRTQQEDSAVYLCASSLSPRGNYGYTFGSGTRLTVV.

Ten or more counts support this clonotype. The rearrangement links TRBV25-1 to TRBJ2-7; 10 nucleotides align to TRBD1. The CDR3 is 14 residues long. Germline V gene sequence: CDR1 MGHDK, CDR2 SYGVNS. With V trimmed by 1 base and J by 6 bases, 3 bases remained unmatched. As DNA, the CDR3 is TGTGCCAGCAGTGAATTGGGACAGGGGCGCGAGCAGTACTTC. Its translation is CASSELGQGREQYF.